Presented here are 25 T cell receptor beta chains from one specimen sequenced in a study of blood T cell repertoires in COVID-19. The table came from immunoSEQ multiplex PCR; TCRdb's copy has only in-frame clones and leaves some out. The sample records about 52,000 clones, 82% being singletons. Sequenced material: peripheral blood. All receptors come from a man older than 75 with COVID-19, enrolled during active disease.

The V call is TRBV7-7, the J call TRBJ2-1, with a possible D match to TRBD1 (6 bases). This CDR3 contains 13 residues. The V and J ends lost 5 bases and 4 bases respectively, with 9 bases between them. Germline V CDR1 and CDR2: SSHAT, FNYEAQ (reference sequence). For the CDR3, the DNA is TGTGCCAGCAGCCCCGACAGGTACAATGAGCAGTTCTTC. Amino acid sequence: CASSPDRYNEQFF.

V is TRBV6-6 and J is TRBJ1-5; 9 nucleotides line up with TRBD1. Germline V gene lookup returns CDR1 MNHNY and CDR2 SVGAGI (reference sequence). The CDR3 covers 15 residues. V gave up 5 bases and J gave up 3 bases; unmatched junction bases: 5. CDR3 amino acids: CASSTNRGPNQPQHF. CDR3 sequence (DNA): TGTGCCAGCAGTACAAACAGGGGGCCCAATCAGCCCCAGCATTTT.

This clone came up once. The rearrangement uses TRBV20-1 and TRBJ2-5; D is unresolved. V was cut by 2 bases and J by 5 bases, with 6 bases left in between. This CDR3 is 11 amino acids long. Germline V gene data show CDR1 as DFQATT and CDR2 as SNEGSKA (reference sequence). The CDR3 protein is CSARNGETQYF. CDR3 nucleotide sequence: TGCAGTGCTAGAAACGGGGAGACCCAGTACTTC.

The J gene is TRBJ1-2, the V gene TRBV30; unclear D gene. V was clipped by 2 bases and J by 1 base, with 8 bases between them. Per the germline V gene, CDR1 is GTSNPN and CDR2 is SVGIG (reference sequence). The CDR3 extends over 13 amino acids. This chain's CDR3 is CAWSSGNNYGYTF. In DNA, the CDR3 is TGTGCCTGGAGTTCGGGGAATAACTATGGCTACACCTTC.

This clone was detected only once. V usage is TRBV5-1 and J usage is TRBJ1-1; 9 positions agree with TRBD1. Germline loops: CDR1 SGHRS, CDR2 YFSETQ. J gave up 4 bases and V 4 bases, and 5 bases lay outside the gene matches. CDR3 length: 14 amino acids. The CDR3 DNA reads TGCGCCAGCAGCCCCCAGACAGGGGGCACTGAAGCTTTCTTT. Protein: CASSPQTGGTEAFF.

The chain is built from TRBV4-3 and TRBJ1-4; 8 positions agree with TRBD1. Germline V gene data show CDR1 as LGHNA and CDR2 as YSLEER. There are 15 residues in the CDR3. V gave up 3 bases and J gave up 8 bases; unmatched junction bases: 8. In nucleotides, the CDR3 is TGCGCCAGCAGCCAGGACCTGACAGGGGAGGAAAAACTGTTTTTT. Translation: CASSQDLTGEEKLFF.

The genes are TRBV7-9 and TRBJ2-6, with D possibly TRBD1 on 6 matching bases. The CDR3 loop spans 15 amino acids. Germline V CDR1 and CDR2: SEHNR, FQNEAQ (reference sequence). V lost 3 bases to trimming and J lost 4 bases, with 10 bases between them. The CDR3 sequence: CASSFTGQGANVLTF. In DNA, the CDR3 is TGTGCCAGCAGCTTCACAGGGCAGGGGGCCAACGTCCTGACTTTC.

The CDR3 region has the DNA TGTGCCAGCGTACAGGGGGCAAGAAGAAATGGCTACACCTTC. Translated, it gives CASVQGARRNGYTF. V usage is TRBV28 and J usage is TRBJ1-2; TRBD1 agrees at 9 bases. CDR3 length equals 14 residues. Germline loops: CDR1 MDHEN, CDR2 SYDVKM. The V gene end was trimmed by 8 bases and the J gene end by 6 bases; junction bases not matched to a gene: 10.

The V call is TRBV7-3, the J call TRBJ2-7, with 7 nucleotides matching TRBD2. CDR3 length equals 13 residues. V gave up 0 bases and J gave up 4 bases; unmatched junction bases: 0. Germline assignment: CDR1 SGHTA and CDR2 FQGTGA. The CDR3 here is CASSLTRGYEQYF. In nucleotides, the CDR3 is TGTGCCAGCAGCTTAACGCGGGGGTACGAGCAGTACTTC.

This rearrangement joins TRBV3-1 (or the pseudogene TRBV3-2) to TRBJ1-2; the D gene is possibly TRBD1 (6 bases). The CDR3 loop spans 14 amino acids. Trimming removed 7 bases at V and 0 bases at J, with 12 bases between. Germline CDR1 LGHDT, CDR2 YNNKEL (reference sequence). DNA for the CDR3: TGTGCCAGCACCCCGACAGGAGCTAACTATGGCTACACCTTC. Translating gives CASTPTGANYGYTF.

The count of this clone is one. The chain joins TRBV6-2 or TRBV6-3 to TRBJ2-1; TRBD1 is a possible D gene (5 bases). This CDR3 region has 14 residues. Trimming took 3 bases from V and 12 from J, leaving 18 bases between them. Germline V lookup: CDR1 MNHEY, CDR2 SVGEGT. The CDR3, as DNA: TGTGCCAGCAGTTATGATGGGGCCTTAAGGGTGCAGTTCTTC. It encodes CASSYDGALRVQFF.

This clone was picked up one time. The rearrangement uses TRBV19 and TRBJ2-3; 8 nucleotides agree with TRBD2. Germline CDR1 LNHDA, CDR2 SQIVND (reference sequence). The CDR3 length is 17 residues. With 3 bases clipped from V and 6 bases from J, the junction kept 14 bases outside the gene matches. The CDR3 nucleotides read TGTGCCAGTAGTATTAGGCCTAGCGGGCTTCGTGTGGATACGCAGTATTTT. Amino acid sequence: CASSIRPSGLRVDTQYF.

This clone was observed a few times. This rearrangement joins TRBV7-9 to TRBJ2-2, with TRBD2 as a possible D gene (5 bases). Germline assignment: CDR1 SEHNR and CDR2 FQNEAQ (reference sequence). The CDR3 is 14 amino acids. V lost 5 bases to trimming and J lost 7 bases, with 14 bases between them. The chain's CDR3 is CASSHTRVVGELFF. The DNA of the CDR3 is TGTGCCAGCAGCCATACTAGGGTAGTCGGGGAGCTGTTTTTT.

The genes are TRBV28 and TRBJ1-2; the D is unclear. Per germline, CDR1 MDHEN and CDR2 SYDVKM. This CDR3 spans 15 amino acids. Deletions cut 2 bases from V and 2 bases from J, with 12 bases between. The CDR3, as DNA: TGTGCCAGCAGTTTAGCGACGGTACTAAACTATGGCTACACCTTC. It yields the protein CASSLATVLNYGYTF.

The gene calls are TRBV2 and TRBJ1-3; tentative D call: TRBD1 (5 bases). The V gene lost 6 bases and the J gene lost 8 bases, with 17 bases spanning the gap. The CDR3 spans 14 residues. Looked up from germline, CDR1 is SNHLY and CDR2 is FYNNEI. The DNA of the CDR3 is TGTGCCAGCAGACAGGAAGCTCGGGCCGACACCATATATTTT. Encoded protein: CASRQEARADTIYF.

The J gene is TRBJ2-3, the V gene TRBV5-6; D ambiguous. CDR1 and CDR2 from the germline V gene are SGHDT and YYEEEE. The CDR3 loop spans 11 amino acids. Trimming cost V 3 bases and J 8 bases, with 7 bases left between them. CDR3 DNA: TGTGCCAGCAGCTCGAGGAGTACGCAGTATTTT. Amino acids: CASSSRSTQYF.

In this sample, this clone turned up a few times. V gene TRBV3-1 (or the pseudogene TRBV3-2) combines with J gene TRBJ2-3, with TRBD2 matching 9 bases. Trimming took 5 bases from V and 1 from J; bases not matched to a gene: 4. CDR3 length equals 15 residues. Germline CDR1 LGHDT, CDR2 YNNKEL (reference sequence). The CDR3 loop reads CASSSRLAGTDTQYF. CDR3 bases: TGTGCCAGCAGCTCCCGACTAGCGGGCACAGATACGCAGTATTTT.

The chain's CDR3 is CASSEDRGEQFF. CDR3 bases: TGTGCCAGCAGTGAGGATAGAGGTGAGCAGTTCTTC. The V gene is TRBV2, the J gene TRBJ2-1, with D unclear. This CDR3 has 12 residues. V was shortened by 3 bases and J by 9 bases, with 9 bases between the two germline ends. Germline V gene lookup returns CDR1 SNHLY and CDR2 FYNNEI.

This sequence joins TRBV25-1 and TRBJ2-5; D may be TRBD2 (7 bases). Germline V gene data show CDR1 as MGHDK and CDR2 as SYGVNS. This CDR3 comprises 14 residues. Deletions cut 1 base from V and 5 bases from J, with 11 bases between. The CDR3 coding sequence is TGTGCCAGCAGTGAATGGGGGGGCGATGAGACCCAGTACTTC. The encoded protein is CASSEWGGDETQYF.

V usage is TRBV5-6 and J usage is TRBJ2-7, with 7 bases aligning to TRBD1. V lost 0 bases and J lost 2; bases outside the gene matches: 2. The CDR3 extends over 14 amino acids. Germline CDR1 is SGHDT and CDR2 is YYEEEE. CDR3 DNA: TGTGCCAGCAGCTTGGGGCAGGGGGCCTACGAGCAGTACTTC. Protein sequence: CASSLGQGAYEQYF. Full variable domain (missing parts from reference TRBV5-6 and TRBJ2-7): DAGVTQSPTHLIKTRGQQVTLRCSPKSGHDTVSWYQQALGQGPQFIFQYYEEEERQRGNFPDRFSGHQFPNYSSELNVNALLLGDSALYLCASSLGQGAYEQYFGPGTRLTVT.

The V gene is TRBV30, the J gene TRBJ2-5; D perhaps matches TRBD2 (6 bases). CDR1 is GTSNPN and CDR2 is SVGIG in the germline V gene (reference sequence). The CDR3 contains 18 residues. V was clipped by 5 bases and J by 2 bases, with 27 bases between them. For the CDR3, the DNA is TGTGCCTGGGGATCTCGGGGGTCCCAAGCAGCGCTACAAGAGACCCAGTACTTC. Amino acid sequence: CAWGSRGSQAALQETQYF. The full variable domain, completed using reference TRBV30 and TRBJ2-5, is SQTIHQWPATLVQPVGSPLSLECTVEGTSNPNLYWYRQAAGRGLQLLFYSVGIGQISSEVPQNLSASRPQDRQFILSSKKLLLSDSGFYLCAWGSRGSQAALQETQYFGPGTRLLVL.

This sequence joins TRBV6-6 and TRBJ1-6, with 10 positions matching TRBD1. The CDR3 spans 15 residues. J was trimmed by 10 bases and V by 5 bases; bases with no gene match: 8. Germline V gene lookup returns CDR1 MNHNY and CDR2 SVGAGI (reference sequence). The CDR3 bases are TGTGCCAGCAGTCTAGGACAGGGGGAAGGATCACCCCTCCACTTT. This codes for CASSLGQGEGSPLHF.

V gene TRBV2 combines with J gene TRBJ2-5; D is unclear. V lost 0 bases to trimming and J lost 7 bases, with 9 bases between them. Germline V CDR1 and CDR2: SNHLY, FYNNEI. This CDR3 is built from 13 residues. CDR3 DNA sequence: TGTGCCAGCAGTGAAGCGTGGGCTCCGACCCAGTACTTC. Its protein product is CASSEAWAPTQYF.

The chain is built from TRBV12-3 or TRBV12-4 and TRBJ1-1; no clear D gene. The CDR3 extends over 13 amino acids. With 6 bases removed from V and 4 bases from J, the gap between germline ends came to 12 bases. The CDR3 coding sequence is TGTGCCAGCAGACCCCCGGAGGTCACTGAAGCTTTCTTT. It yields the protein CASRPPEVTEAFF.

The chain combines TRBV6-2 or TRBV6-3 with TRBJ2-3, with D possibly TRBD2 on 5 matching bases. Germline CDR1 and CDR2: MNHEY and SVGEGT. Trimming removed 5 bases at V and 5 bases at J, with 20 bases between. This CDR3 region has 16 residues. CDR3 sequence (DNA): TGTGCCAGCAGTGTTCGGGGATACGCTGGAGGAGATACGCAGTATTTT. It translates to CASSVRGYAGGDTQYF.